These 19 T cell receptor beta chains originate from one sample sequenced in a study of OX40 agonist ivuxolimab in advanced cancers. The repertoire was sequenced with immunoSEQ multiplex PCR; TCRdb's copy has only in-frame clones and lacks some. Among about 77,000 clones listed, nearly 95% were seen once. Source: CD4+ or CD8+ T cells sorted from blood, taken in a trial of the OX40 agonist ivuxolimab. These receptors all come from an adult with an advanced solid tumor such as melanoma, head and neck, liver or kidney cancer.

The J gene is TRBJ2-1, the V gene TRBV9; D possibly matches TRBD1 or TRBD2 (7 bases each). Germline loops: CDR1 SGDLS, CDR2 YYNGEE. This CDR3 is built from 15 residues. Trimming removed 3 bases at V and 5 bases at J, with 15 bases between. CDR3 loop: CASSGQGGLNNEQFF. The CDR3, as DNA: TGTGCCAGCAGCGGCCAGGGGGGGCTCAACAATGAGCAGTTCTTC.

The V call is TRBV6-6, the J call TRBJ2-2; 9 nucleotides line up with TRBD1. V shed 2 bases, J shed 4 bases, and the junction held 2 bases outside the gene matches. The CDR3 sequence is 15 residues long. Germline V gene lookup returns CDR1 MNHNY and CDR2 SVGAGI (reference sequence). The CDR3 is CASSYLTGGTGELFF. In DNA form, the CDR3 reads TGTGCCAGCAGTTACCTGACAGGGGGCACCGGGGAGCTGTTTTTT.

The chain is built from TRBV13 and TRBJ1-2; a possible D gene is TRBD1 (6 bases). Deletions cut 3 bases from V and 4 bases from J, with 15 bases between. From germline, CDR1 is PRHDT and CDR2 FYEKMQ (reference sequence). This CDR3 is built from 15 residues. The chain's CDR3 is CASSLSPQGTYGYTF. The CDR3 DNA is TGTGCCAGCAGCTTGAGCCCCCAGGGGACCTATGGCTACACCTTC.

The chain links TRBV4-3 to TRBJ2-1, with D perhaps matching TRBD2 (6 bases). V shed 0 bases and J shed 0 bases, with 15 bases lying between them. This CDR3 is 18 amino acids long. Germline V gene sequence: CDR1 LGHNA, CDR2 YSLEER. CDR3 coding DNA: TGCGCCAGCAGCCAAGAGCTAGGGCTAGCGCCCTCCTACAATGAGCAGTTCTTC. Its protein product is CASSQELGLAPSYNEQFF.

The V gene is TRBV6-5, the J gene TRBJ2-5; TRBD2 matches 11 bases. This CDR3 is built from 16 residues. The ends lost 4 bases at V and 4 bases at J; junction bases unmatched: 8. Germline CDR1 MNHEY, CDR2 SVGAGI. For the CDR3, the DNA is TGTGCCAGCAGTTCGGTAGCGGGGGGGCTGGGAGAGACCCAGTACTTC. Protein sequence: CASSSVAGGLGETQYF.

The CDR3 loop is CASTPVGMNTEAFF. CDR3 nucleotides: TGTGCCAGTACCCCCGTAGGGATGAACACTGAAGCTTTCTTT. The chain employs TRBV19 and TRBJ1-1; D is uncertain. The CDR3 runs 14 residues. The germline V and J ends were trimmed by 7 bases and 0 bases, with 12 bases remaining between them. Germline CDR1 is LNHDA and CDR2 is SQIVND (reference sequence).

The gene calls are TRBV4-1 and TRBJ1-1; maybe TRBD1 (5 bases). This CDR3 has 13 residues. Germline V gene lookup returns CDR1 MGHRA and CDR2 YSYEKL. V gave up 5 bases and J gave up 11 bases, with 18 bases separating them. In DNA form, the CDR3 reads TGCGCCAGCAGCGCACCCGGGACCCCGGGGGCTTTCTTT. It yields the protein CASSAPGTPGAFF.

The genes are TRBV9 and TRBJ2-1; 10 nucleotides match TRBD1. The CDR3 runs 16 residues. After removal of 6 bases from V and 8 bases from J, the junction contained 14 bases not matched to a gene. Germline V gives CDR1 SGDLS, CDR2 YYNGEE. The CDR3 nucleotides are TGTGCCAGCACCCAAGGTGCGACAGGGGGCTTTTATGAGCAGTTCTTC. It specifies CASTQGATGGFYEQFF.

The chain is built from TRBV5-6 and TRBJ2-1, with 7 bases fitting TRBD2. V lost 3 bases to trimming and J lost 4 bases; unmatched junction nucleotides: 1. The CDR3 length is 13 residues. From germline, CDR1 is SGHDT and CDR2 YYEEEE. CDR3 amino acids: CASSWGLYNEQFF. CDR3 nucleotides: TGTGCCAGCAGCTGGGGACTATACAATGAGCAGTTCTTC.

CDR3: CASSPTSGAYNEQFF. CDR3 nucleotide sequence: TGTGCCAGTAGTCCAACTAGCGGGGCCTACAATGAGCAGTTCTTC. This chain connects TRBV19 to TRBJ2-1, with 10 bases lining up with TRBD2. CDR3 length: 15 amino acids. From germline, CDR1 is LNHDA and CDR2 SQIVND (reference sequence). V was pared by 5 bases and J by 2 bases, with 3 bases of the junction left unmatched.

As DNA, the CDR3 is TGCGCCAGCAGCTTGCAGACAGGGGGGCCCTACGAGCAGTACTTC. Its translation is CASSLQTGGPYEQYF. The rearrangement uses TRBV5-1 and TRBJ2-7, with TRBD1 identical over 9 bases. Germline-derived CDR1 and CDR2 are SGHRS and YFSETQ. CDR3 length: 15 amino acids. With V trimmed by 1 base and J by 2 bases, 4 bases remained unmatched.

The gene calls are TRBV7-6 and TRBJ1-4; D not certain. V lost 1 base and J 0 bases, leaving 9 bases between the germline ends. The CDR3 contains 16 residues. In germline, CDR1 is SGHVS, CDR2 FNYEAQ. The CDR3 reads CASSLGSPTTNEKLFF. CDR3 coding DNA: TGTGCCAGCAGCTTAGGGTCACCGACAACTAATGAAAAACTGTTTTTT.

The chain couples TRBV29-1 to TRBJ1-2, with D unclear. Germline V gene data show CDR1 as SQVTM and CDR2 as ANQGSEA. The V end was cut by 6 bases, the J end by 2 bases, with 19 bases between. The CDR3 runs 15 residues. Written as DNA, the CDR3 is TGCAGCGTGGTCGATGGGGTCAGCCGGAACTATGGCTACACCTTC. It specifies CSVVDGVSRNYGYTF. The entire variable domain, with the rest obtained from reference TRBV29-1 and TRBJ1-2, is as follows: SAVISQKPSRDICQRGTSLTIQCQVDSQVTMMFWYRQQPGQSLTLIATANQGSEATYESGFVIDKFPISRPNLTFSTLTVSNMSPEDSSIYLCSVVDGVSRNYGYTFGSGTRLTVV.

The rearrangement links TRBV6-5 to TRBJ2-5, with D perhaps assigned TRBD1 or TRBD2 (5 bases each). This CDR3 is built from 16 residues. Germline V gene sequence: CDR1 MNHEY, CDR2 SVGAGI. V shed 2 bases and J shed 5 bases, with 18 bases lying between them. In nucleotides, the CDR3 is TGTGCCAGCAGTTACGAGCGGCAGGGAACTTTGGAGACCCAGTACTTC. Translation: CASSYERQGTLETQYF.

The chain carries TRBV4-1 and TRBJ2-3; 8 bases are a match to TRBD2. V lost 0 bases and J lost 5; bases outside the gene matches: 4. This CDR3 is 15 amino acids long. Germline V CDR1 and CDR2: MGHRA, YSYEKL. CDR3: CASSQEAGAGDTQYF. CDR3 DNA: TGCGCCAGCAGCCAAGAAGCGGGAGCGGGAGATACGCAGTATTTT.

In this sample, this clone turned up once. J is TRBJ2-3 and V is TRBV10-3; perhaps D is TRBD1 or TRBD2 (5 bases each). CDR1 is ENHRY and CDR2 is SYGVKD in the germline V gene. This CDR3 spans 16 amino acids. V was pared by 5 bases and J by 3 bases, with 18 bases between. This CDR3 is CAISITSGQGTDTQYF. CDR3 bases: TGTGCCATCAGTATTACGAGCGGCCAGGGTACAGATACGCAGTATTTT.

DNA of the CDR3: TGTGCCAGCAGTTACGGGCGGTCTGGGCCCTACGAGCAGTACTTC. This translates into CASSYGRSGPYEQYF. J is TRBJ2-7 and V is TRBV6-5; D uncertain. Germline V gives CDR1 MNHEY, CDR2 SVGAGI. V dropped 2 bases and J dropped 2 bases, with 13 bases sitting between them. This CDR3 region has 15 residues.

A word on this clone: A junction end diverges from the germline sequence, so it may reflect a read error. The chain carries TRBV7-7 and TRBJ2-3; D gene uncertain. CDR1 and CDR2 (germline): SSHAT, FNYEAQ (reference sequence). The CDR3 sequence is 14 residues long. For the CDR3, the DNA is TGTGCTAGCAGCCCCGACCCTGGGACAGATACGCAGTATTTT. This gives the protein CASSPDPGTDTQYF.

The J gene is TRBJ1-2, the V gene TRBV6-6; no clear D gene. The CDR3 totals 13 residues. Germline CDR1 is MNHNY and CDR2 is SVGAGI (reference sequence). The ends were cut back, 6 bases at V and 8 bases at J, with 16 bases in the middle. CDR3 in amino acids: CASSQTVRGGYTF. The CDR3 DNA is TGTGCCAGCAGCCAAACGGTGAGAGGGGGCTACACCTTC.